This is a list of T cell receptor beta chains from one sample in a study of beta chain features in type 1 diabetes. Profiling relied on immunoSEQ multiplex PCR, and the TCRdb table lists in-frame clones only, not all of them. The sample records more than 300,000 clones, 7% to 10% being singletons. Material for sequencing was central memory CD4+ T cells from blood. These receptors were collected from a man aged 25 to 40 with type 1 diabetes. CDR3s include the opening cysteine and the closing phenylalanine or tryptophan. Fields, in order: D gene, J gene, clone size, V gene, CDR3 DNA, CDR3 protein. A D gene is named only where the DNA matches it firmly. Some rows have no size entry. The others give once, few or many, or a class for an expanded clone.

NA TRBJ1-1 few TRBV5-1 TGCGCCAGCAGCGCAAAAGTCAACACTGAAGCTTTCTTT CASSAKVNTEAFF
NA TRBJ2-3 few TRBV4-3 TGCGCCAGCAGCCAAGATAATCCGGGGACACTTATCACAGATACGCAGTATTTT CASSQDNPGTLITDTQYF
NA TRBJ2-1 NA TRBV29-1 TGCAGCGTTACCTGGAACTCTCGGGGCAATGAGCAGTTCTTC CSVTWNSRGNEQFF
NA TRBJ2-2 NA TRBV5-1 TGCGCCAGCAGCTTGCGGGCCAGGGCCGACACCGGGGAGCTGTTTTTT CASSLRARADTGELFF
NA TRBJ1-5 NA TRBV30 TGTGCCTGGGGGGAAGGGCAGTTCAATCAGCCCCAGCATTTT CAWGEGQFNQPQHF
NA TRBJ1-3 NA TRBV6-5 TGTGCCAGCAGTCGAGGATCTGGAAACACCATATATTTT CASSRGSGNTIYF
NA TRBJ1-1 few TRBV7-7 TGTGCCAGCAGCTTTGAGAGTGCGATGAACACTGAAGCTTTCTTT CASSFESAMNTEAFF
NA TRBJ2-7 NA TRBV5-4 TGTGCCAGCAGCCCCTACAATCTTAACTACGAGCAGTACTTC CASSPYNLNYEQYF
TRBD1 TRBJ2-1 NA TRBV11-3 TGTGCCAGCAGCCCCGGCGCAGGGGGAACGGAAGAGCAGTTCTTC CASSPGAGGTEEQFF
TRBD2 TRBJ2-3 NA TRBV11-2 TGTGCCAGCAGCTTGGGAGGGACTAGCGGGGGGACCACAGATACGCAGTATTTT CASSLGGTSGGTTDTQYF
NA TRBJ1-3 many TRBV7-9 TGTGCCAGCAGCTTAGCCATTCGGAGCTCTGGAAACACCATATATTTT CASSLAIRSSGNTIYF
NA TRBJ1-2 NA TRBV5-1 TGCGCCAGCAGCTTGACGGGGGCCCGAGGGGACTATGGCTACACCTTC CASSLTGARGDYGYTF